This TCR beta chain was found in a study of human T cells and chemical hapten exposure. General study findings and limits: Sensitizing with DPC caused no change in TCRs above 1 in 1000 frequency.

TCRdb ran MiXCR on the RACE reads and lists one entry per CDR3 protein. The repertoire holds roughly 89,000 distinct CDR3 sequences, with approximately 11% as singletons. Indicated time point: patch test 3, about 24 weeks after DPC sensitization. Treatment given: therapeutic diphenylcyclopropenone sensitization with weekly scalp DPC. The donor pool consisted of alopecia patients aged 18 to 70 years, considered suitable for DPC. RNA extraction used unfractionated whole blood as the source of total RNA. This CDR3 has 17 amino acids. With regard to this clonotype: The antigen remains unidentified.

The chain employs TRBV21-1 and TRBJ2-7; the table's D call, TRBD1, has no DNA check behind it. TRBV21-1 is described as a pseudogene. The sequencing here drew on whole blood, taken in connection with sensitization to the hapten diphenylcyclopropenone (DPC). This sequence was found in a young woman with alopecia areata. Some clones in this sample may be carry-over from other donors' samples. CDR3 coding DNA: TGTGCCAGCAGCAAAGAGGAACGCGCTGGGGGACCCTACGAGCAGTACGTC. Translation gives CASSKEERAGGPYEQYV.